This is a list of T cell receptor beta chains from one sample in a study of long-term antiretroviral therapy in people with HIV. Some clones are missing from TCRdb's copy, which holds only in-frame ones; the method was immunoSEQ multiplex PCR. The table lists approximately 17,000 clones, more than 60% of them singletons. The input for sequencing was unsorted PBMCs, taken less than 2.2 years before starting antiretroviral therapy. These receptors came from a man aged 25 to 40 with HIV. Each CDR3 is given without its conserved first and last residue.

j_gene	v_gene	CDR3aa
TRBJ1-5	TRBV30	AWSNYGGGNQPQH
TRBJ2-3	TRBV2	ATWDRRADTQY
TRBJ2-1	TRBV6-1	ASSDPLSGGHNEQF
TRBJ1-4	TRBV18	ASSVNEEKLF
TRBJ2-1	TRBV11-3	ASSAPRYNEQF
TRBJ2-5	TRBV10-2	ASRKGIETQY
TRBJ1-5	TRBV7-2	ASSLGSQPQH
TRBJ2-7	TRBV7-9	ASSPKVGLAGGPYEQY
TRBJ2-7	TRBV7-7	ASNNRDRNYEQY
TRBJ1-2	TRBV11-1	ASSKQQGVLDYGYT
TRBJ1-3	TRBV7-2	ASSLLEGSGNTIY
TRBJ2-4	TRBV5-6	ASSSQVSGNIQY
TRBJ1-2	TRBV4-1	ASSHTGQGAQNYGYT
TRBJ2-4	TRBV4-3	ASSQNRDRGGDAKNIQY
TRBJ2-5	TRBV28	ASRPAGQAQETQY
TRBJ2-7	TRBV18	ASSPISTAYEQY
TRBJ2-3	TRBV2	ASYRGGVDTQY
TRBJ2-4	TRBV18	ASSLGAAKNIQY
TRBJ2-7	TRBV19	ASSPRLGQGPASSYEQY
TRBJ2-7	TRBV7-9	ASSLAGEFEQY